These 21 T cell receptor beta chains were all obtained from the same sample, sequenced in a study of cytomegalovirus exposure and HLA in healthy donors. The PCR ran on 60 Vbeta and 13 Jbeta primers. Clones were sequenced by immunoSEQ multiplex PCR, and TCRdb holds only the in-frame ones, with some missing. The sample lists around 120,000 clones; roughly four fifths were seen once. The specimen sequenced was PBMCs. Source of these receptors: a man younger than 30 in good health and CMV-seronegative.

The chain has TRBV5-1 and TRBJ2-7; D unresolved. CDR1 SGHRS and CDR2 YFSETQ come from the germline V gene. Deletions cut 3 bases from V and 4 bases from J, with 11 bases between. The CDR3 sequence is 13 residues long. The CDR3 is CASSSLGRYEQYF. For the CDR3, the DNA is TGCGCCAGCAGCTCGCTTGGCAGGTACGAGCAGTACTTC.

This sequence joins TRBV10-3 and TRBJ1-5; TRBD1 is a possible D gene (5 bases). This CDR3 spans 14 amino acids. In germline, CDR1 is ENHRY, CDR2 SYGVKD. Between the trimmed V and J ends, which lost 2 bases and 2 bases, there was a span of 7 bases. The CDR3: CAISEGAGNQPQHF. DNA of the CDR3: TGTGCCATCAGTGAGGGGGCGGGCAATCAGCCCCAGCATTTT.

This chain joins TRBV5-4 and TRBJ2-7, with 7 bases aligning to TRBD1. The V gene end was trimmed by 3 bases and the J gene end by 8 bases; junction bases not matched to a gene: 11. Germline loops: CDR1 SGHNT, CDR2 YYREEE (reference sequence). The CDR3 length is 14 residues. In DNA form, the CDR3 reads TGTGCCAGCAGCTACGACAGGGCCACGGCCAAGCAGTACTTC. Translated: CASSYDRATAKQYF. The complete variable domain, with remaining parts taken from reference TRBV5-4 and TRBJ2-7, reads ETGVTQSPTHLIKTRGQQVTLRCSSQSGHNTVSWYQQALGQGPQFIFQYYREEENGRGNFPPRFSGLQFPNYSSELNVNALELDDSALYLCASSYDRATAKQYFGPGTRLTVT.

V and J are TRBV5-1 and TRBJ2-3; TRBD1 matches at 8 bases. This CDR3 spans 15 amino acids. The V and J ends lost 2 bases and 3 bases, in that order; junction bases with no gene match: 5. Germline-derived CDR1 and CDR2 are SGHRS and YFSETQ. CDR3 in DNA: TGCGCCAGCAGCTTTTGGACAGGGAAGACAGATACGCAGTATTTT. It yields the protein CASSFWTGKTDTQYF.

The V gene is TRBV9, the J gene TRBJ2-5, with 12 nucleotides matching TRBD1. From germline, CDR1 is SGDLS and CDR2 YYNGEE. The CDR3 is 16 residues long. J lost 4 bases, V lost 7 bases, and 11 bases had no gene match. The CDR3 coding sequence is TGTGCCAGCGGAGGGACAGGGGGCGCGGGGGTAGAGACCCAGTACTTC. As protein: CASGGTGGAGVETQYF. Using reference TRBV9 and TRBJ2-5 for the parts outside the CDR3, the full variable domain is DSGVTQTPKHLITATGQRVTLRCSPRSGDLSVYWYQQSLDQGLQFLIQYYNGEERAKGNILERFSAQQFPDLHSELNLSSLELGDSALYFCASGGTGGAGVETQYFGPGTRLLVL.

V usage is TRBV6-1 and J usage is TRBJ2-1; weak D call: TRBD2 (5 bases). Germline V gene sequence: CDR1 MNHNS, CDR2 SASEGT. Trimming removed 7 bases at V and 7 bases at J, with 11 bases between. The CDR3 spans 12 residues. CDR3 nucleotide sequence: TGTGCCAGCAAAACGACGGGGAATGAGCAGTTCTTC. It codes for CASKTTGNEQFF.

The chain links TRBV7-9 to TRBJ2-1; TRBD1 aligns across 9 bases. Germline V gives CDR1 SEHNR, CDR2 FQNEAQ (reference sequence). This CDR3 has 15 amino acids. V trimming: 3 bases; J trimming: 7 bases; junction bases outside the gene matches: 7. The CDR3: CASSFGTGSSNEQFF. The DNA for the CDR3 is TGTGCCAGCAGCTTCGGGACAGGGTCGTCGAATGAGCAGTTCTTC.

CDR3 region: CASSLVIGTGYEQYF. CDR3 nucleotide sequence: TGTGCCAGCAGCTTAGTAATCGGGACAGGATACGAGCAGTACTTC. The chain links TRBV11-2 to TRBJ2-7; 8 nucleotides align to TRBD1. This CDR3 spans 15 amino acids. The V gene's germline CDR1 is SGHAT and CDR2 FQNNGV. Trimming removed 1 base from V and 4 bases from J; junction bases left unmatched: 6.

As for this clone: The junction departs from the called germline gene at one end, perhaps through a read error. The CDR3 sequence: CSSSLGTPGGSYGYTF. DNA of the CDR3: TGTTCCAGCAGCTTAGGCACCCCAGGGGGCTCCTATGGCTACACCTTC. V is TRBV7-9 and J is TRBJ1-2; 8 bases align to TRBD1. CDR3 length: 16 residues. Germline V gene data show CDR1 as SEHNR and CDR2 as FQNEAQ (reference sequence). The whole variable domain, remainder taken from reference TRBV7-9 and TRBJ1-2, is DTGVSQNPRHKITKRGQNVTFRCDPISEHNRLYWYRQTLGQGPEFLTYFQNEAQLEKSRLLSDRFSAERPKGSFSTLEIQRTEQGDSAMYLCSSSLGTPGGSYGYTFGSGTRLTVV.

The genes are TRBV11-2 and TRBJ1-3, with 11 bases that match TRBD1. CDR3 length equals 18 residues. Germline-derived CDR1 and CDR2 are SGHAT and FQNNGV. V trimming: 0 bases; J trimming: 3 bases; junction bases outside the gene matches: 7. The CDR3 loop reads CASSLDQDRGQSGNTIYF. CDR3 DNA sequence: TGTGCCAGCAGCTTAGATCAGGACAGGGGGCAAAGTGGAAACACCATATATTTT.

In DNA, the CDR3 is TGTGCCAGTAGTAGGACTAGCGGGGTCCCCTACAATGAGCAGTTCTTC. It specifies CASSRTSGVPYNEQFF. This chain uses TRBV19 with TRBJ2-1; 12 positions match TRBD2. The CDR3 spans 16 residues. Trimming at V came to 4 bases and at J to 2 bases, leaving 3 bases not matched to a gene. From germline, CDR1 is LNHDA and CDR2 SQIVND (reference sequence).

The chain has TRBV2 and TRBJ1-2, with D possibly being TRBD1 (5 bases). V was pared by 2 bases and J by 4 bases, with 14 bases between. This CDR3 contains 15 residues. Germline-derived CDR1 and CDR2 are SNHLY and FYNNEI. CDR3 in DNA: TGTGCCAGCAGTGAACGGGAGCCAGGGATCTATGGCTACACCTTC. It translates to CASSEREPGIYGYTF.

This clone has just a few counts. The chain couples TRBV6-1 to TRBJ1-1; 10 bases fit TRBD1. CDR1 is MNHNS and CDR2 is SASEGT in the germline V gene. This CDR3 is 14 amino acids long. Trimming at V came to 5 bases and at J to 4 bases, leaving 4 bases not matched to a gene. In DNA, the CDR3 is TGTGCCAGCAGTTCCCGGACAGGGGGCACTGAAGCTTTCTTT. Amino acids: CASSSRTGGTEAFF.

The V gene is TRBV6-5, the J gene TRBJ2-1; D gene unclear. V lost 2 bases and J 6 bases, leaving 5 bases between the germline ends. This CDR3 is 12 amino acids long. The V gene's germline CDR1 is MNHEY and CDR2 SVGAGI. The CDR3 DNA follows: TGTGCCAGCAGTTACCCAGGCAATGAGCAGTTCTTC. It yields the protein CASSYPGNEQFF.

This clone was observed a handful of times. V gene TRBV19 combines with J gene TRBJ2-1; maybe TRBD2 (5 bases). The V gene's germline CDR1 is LNHDA and CDR2 SQIVND (reference sequence). Trimming removed 5 bases at V and 7 bases at J, with 18 bases between. This CDR3 is built from 15 residues. This CDR3 is CASSWRRLVENEQFF. Written as DNA, the CDR3 is TGTGCCAGTAGTTGGAGGAGATTGGTAGAGAATGAGCAGTTCTTC.

CDR3 protein: CASSRSGGPGSPLHF. The CDR3 bases are TGTGCCAGCAGCCGTTCCGGGGGGCCGGGTTCACCCCTCCACTTT. The chain links TRBV14 to TRBJ1-6, with D maybe TRBD1 (6 bases). The CDR3 is 15 amino acids. Trimming pared 4 bases from V and 9 bases from J, leaving 16 bases between. Germline lookup yields CDR1 SGHDN and CDR2 FVKESK.

This clone occurred once. This sequence joins TRBV27 and TRBJ1-4, with D perhaps TRBD1 (6 bases). The germline CDR1 and CDR2 sequences are MNHEY and SMNVEV (reference sequence). Trimming took 5 bases from V and 7 from J, leaving 14 bases between them. CDR3 length: 14 residues. In DNA form, the CDR3 reads TGTGCCAGCAGTCTCGACAGGATGGGTGAAAAACTGTTTTTT. Its translation is CASSLDRMGEKLFF.

The chain links TRBV5-1 to TRBJ2-7; 8 bases match TRBD2. CDR3 length: 13 residues. V gave up 1 base and J gave up 5 bases; unmatched junction bases: 2. Germline V gene data show CDR1 as SGHRS and CDR2 as YFSETQ. CDR3 protein: CASSLTSGHEQYF. The CDR3 coding sequence is TGCGCCAGCAGCTTGACTAGCGGCCACGAGCAGTACTTC.

J is TRBJ1-5 and V is TRBV6-4; a weak D match, TRBD1 (6 bases). This CDR3 spans 20 amino acids. Germline CDR1 and CDR2: MRHNA and SNTAGT. Trimming shortened V by 1 base and J by 4 bases, and 26 bases separated the two germline ends. CDR3 sequence reads: CASSDFLSAKQGNFNQPQHF. CDR3 sequence (DNA): TGTGCCAGCAGTGACTTTCTCTCCGCTAAACAGGGAAATTTTAATCAGCCCCAGCATTTT.

This clone was detected a few times. The chain uses TRBV11-2 and TRBJ2-7; 12 bases align to TRBD2. Trimming took 5 bases from V and 6 from J; bases not matched to a gene: 5. The CDR3 is 14 residues long. Germline V gene data show CDR1 as SGHAT and CDR2 as FQNNGV. CDR3 sequence (DNA): TGTGCCAGCAGCCTAGCGGGGGGGCCCGTCGAGCAGTACTTC. This encodes CASSLAGGPVEQYF.

The V gene is TRBV6-8, the J gene TRBJ1-2; TRBD1 agrees at 8 bases. The ends lost 9 bases at V and 7 bases at J; junction bases unmatched: 10. The CDR3 consists of 13 residues. Germline V gene lookup returns CDR1 MNHGY and CDR2 SAAAGT. The CDR3 protein is CARRQGRARGYTF. The CDR3 DNA reads TGTGCCAGAAGACAGGGGAGAGCGCGTGGCTACACCTTC.